The 23 T cell receptor beta chains reported below all come from one sample, sequenced in a study of STAT3 mutations in large granular lymphocyte leukemia. The table came from immunoSEQ multiplex PCR; TCRdb's copy has only in-frame clones and leaves some out. The sample includes several thousand clones, about 89% of them seen just once. General observations from the study: Every T-LGLL patient had at least one immunodominant TCRbeta clonotype.

These TCRs' antigens remain unknown. The sequenced material came from peripheral blood mononuclear cells. Receptor source: a man older than 75 with T-cell large granular lymphocyte leukemia. Some clones in this sample may be carry-over from other donors' samples.

This clone was seen only a few times. V gene TRBV28 combines with J gene TRBJ1-2, with 9 bases aligning to TRBD1. The germline CDR1 and CDR2 sequences are MDHEN and SYDVKM. This CDR3 spans 12 amino acids. V dropped 6 bases and J dropped 8; count of bases not matched to a gene: 4. CDR3 nucleotide sequence: TGTGCCAGCAGGGGGACAGGGTGGGGCTACACCTTC. Its translation: CASRGTGWGYTF.

The V gene is TRBV7-9, the J gene TRBJ1-4; D is undetermined. Germline CDR1 reads SEHNR; CDR2 reads FQNEAQ (reference sequence). Trimming removed 5 bases at V and 7 bases at J, with 5 bases between. The CDR3 sequence is 11 residues long. DNA of the CDR3: TGTGCCAGCAGCAGCGGTGAAAAACTGTTTTTT. It yields the protein CASSSGEKLFF.

The rearrangement uses TRBV7-9 and TRBJ2-7; D is unclear. Looked up from germline, CDR1 is SEHNR and CDR2 is FQNEAQ (reference sequence). V was trimmed by 1 base and J by 1 base, leaving 20 bases between them. The CDR3 has 18 amino acids. The CDR3 sequence: CASSLGGSPWFGSYEQYF. Written as DNA, the CDR3 is TGTGCCAGCAGCTTAGGGGGATCCCCCTGGTTCGGGTCCTACGAGCAGTACTTC. Full variable domain (outside the CDR3, taken from reference TRBV7-9 and TRBJ2-7): DTGVSQNPRHKITKRGQNVTFRCDPISEHNRLYWYRQTLGQGPEFLTYFQNEAQLEKSRLLSDRFSAERPKGSFSTLEIQRTEQGDSAMYLCASSLGGSPWFGSYEQYFGPGTRLTVT.

The chain combines TRBV11-2 with TRBJ2-5, with D perhaps TRBD1 or TRBD2 (5 bases each). V dropped 5 bases and J dropped 5 bases, with 27 bases sitting between them. CDR1 is SGHAT, CDR2 FQNNGV, per germline. The CDR3 is made up of 18 amino acids. The CDR3 sequence: CASSAAAGGGGPRETQYF. The CDR3 DNA sequence: TGTGCCAGCAGCGCGGCGGCAGGTGGTGGGGGACCGAGGGAGACCCAGTACTTC.

The J gene is TRBJ2-5, the V gene TRBV11-3; no clear D. The length of the CDR3 is 12 residues. Germline V gene lookup returns CDR1 SGHNT and CDR2 YENEEA. Trimming cost V 5 bases and J 4 bases, with 8 bases left between them. The CDR3 reads CASSADRETQYF. CDR3 coding DNA: TGTGCCAGCAGCGCAGATCGAGAGACCCAGTACTTC. The complete variable domain, with remaining parts taken from reference TRBV11-3 and TRBJ2-5, reads EAGVVQSPRYKIIEKKQPVAFWCNPISGHNTLYWYLQNLGQGPELLIRYENEEAVDDSQLPKDRFSAERLKGVDSTLKIQPAELGDSAVYLCASSADRETQYFGPGTRLLVL.

This clone turned up a few times. This rearrangement joins TRBV5-4 to TRBJ2-7, with D unclear. This CDR3 contains 12 residues. Germline CDR1 and CDR2: SGHNT and YYREEE (reference sequence). Between the trimmed V and J ends, which lost 1 base and 5 bases, there was a span of 7 bases. CDR3 protein: CASSLLGHEQYF. The CDR3 DNA reads TGTGCCAGCAGCTTGCTGGGCCACGAGCAGTACTTC.

The chain links TRBV18 to TRBJ2-5; 12 nucleotides line up with TRBD2. Germline V lookup: CDR1 KGHSH, CDR2 LQKENI. This CDR3 region has 15 residues. The trim removed 2 bases at V and 4 bases at J, leaving 2 bases unmatched. In DNA form, the CDR3 reads TGTGCCAGCTCACCAGGGACTAGCGGGCGAGAGACCCAGTACTTC. As protein: CASSPGTSGRETQYF. The full variable domain, completed using reference TRBV18 and TRBJ2-5, is NAGVMQNPRHLVRRRGQEARLRCSPMKGHSHVYWYRQLPEEGLKFMVYLQKENIIDESGMPKERFSAEFPKEGPSILRIQQVVRGDSAAYFCASSPGTSGRETQYFGPGTRLLVL.

The V call is TRBV25-1, the J call TRBJ2-6, with no clear D. This CDR3 region has 12 residues. The ends were cut back, 8 bases at V and 6 bases at J, with 8 bases in the middle. CDR1 is MGHDK and CDR2 is SYGVNS in the germline V gene. CDR3 sequence (DNA): TGTGCCAGCTTGAATTTGGCCAACGTCCTGACTTTC. It encodes CASLNLANVLTF.

The chain combines TRBV7-3 with TRBJ2-1; TRBD2 matches at 14 bases. The germline V gene encodes CDR1 SGHTA and CDR2 FQGTGA. CDR3 length: 15 amino acids. V dropped 5 bases and J dropped 10; count of bases not matched to a gene: 7. CDR3 sequence reads: CASSVTSGGEAEQFF. CDR3 in DNA: TGTGCCAGCAGCGTGACTAGCGGGGGGGAGGCAGAGCAGTTCTTC.

This clone appeared once. The chain combines TRBV5-8 with TRBJ2-5; D is uncertain. This CDR3 is 15 amino acids long. From germline, CDR1 is SGHTS and CDR2 YDEGEE. Between the trimmed V and J ends, which lost 0 bases and 8 bases, there was a span of 17 bases. As DNA, the CDR3 is TGTGCCAGCAGCTTGGGGAGCGAACCCGGAGAAACCCAGTACTTC. Its translation is CASSLGSEPGETQYF.

V usage is TRBV6-1 and J usage is TRBJ1-1, with a weak D call TRBD1 (5 bases). Germline CDR1 reads MNHNS; CDR2 reads SASEGT. The CDR3 sequence is 14 residues long. The germline V and J ends were trimmed by 2 bases and 11 bases, with 18 bases remaining between them. Written as DNA, the CDR3 is TGTGCCAGCAGTGAATTCTTCTTAACAGGCGAGGCTTTCTTT. Its translation is CASSEFFLTGEAFF.

This clone is a singleton in its sample. The V gene is TRBV7-3, the J gene TRBJ2-1, with 10 bases aligning to TRBD1. The V gene end was trimmed by 5 bases and the J gene end by 6 bases; junction bases not matched to a gene: 7. CDR3 size: 15 residues. The V gene's germline CDR1 is SGHTA and CDR2 FQGTGA. The CDR3 DNA reads TGTGCCAGCAGCAACCCGGGACAGGGGACCAATGAGCAGTTCTTC. Protein sequence: CASSNPGQGTNEQFF.

The chain is built from TRBV30 and TRBJ2-5; D may be TRBD1 (6 bases). Germline V CDR1 and CDR2: GTSNPN, SVGIG (reference sequence). The CDR3 totals 14 residues. V was clipped by 4 bases and J by 7 bases, with 19 bases between them. The CDR3 is CAWTGHPKASTQYF. The CDR3 bases are TGTGCCTGGACGGGACACCCCAAGGCGTCGACCCAGTACTTC. Complete variable domain (other parts from reference TRBV30 and TRBJ2-5): SQTIHQWPATLVQPVGSPLSLECTVEGTSNPNLYWYRQAAGRGLQLLFYSVGIGQISSEVPQNLSASRPQDRQFILSSKKLLLSDSGFYLCAWTGHPKASTQYFGPGTRLLVL.

The chain links TRBV7-2 to TRBJ2-7; D might be TRBD1 (6 bases). V was clipped by 6 bases and J by 7 bases, with 10 bases between them. This CDR3 is built from 11 residues. The germline V gene has CDR1 SGHTA and CDR2 FQGNSA. The CDR3 sequence: CASRQGSEQYF. In DNA, the CDR3 is TGTGCCAGCAGGCAGGGGAGTGAGCAGTACTTC.

The chain carries TRBV2 and TRBJ1-5; 7 bases agree with TRBD1. Germline V gives CDR1 SNHLY, CDR2 FYNNEI. Germline trimming cut 7 bases from V and 0 bases from J; bases unmatched to any gene: 9. The CDR3 has 16 residues. The CDR3 DNA reads as TGTGCCAGCAACCCCCAGGGGGAGTATAGCAATCAGCCCCAGCATTTT. This translates into CASNPQGEYSNQPQHF. Using reference TRBV2 and TRBJ1-5 for the parts outside the CDR3, the full variable domain is EPEVTQTPSHQVTQMGQEVILRCVPISNHLYFYWYRQILGQKVEFLVSFYNNEISEKSEIFDDQFSVERPDGSNFTLKIRSTKLEDSAMYFCASNPQGEYSNQPQHFGDGTRLSIL.

J is TRBJ2-5 and V is TRBV5-1; no clear D gene. The V gene's germline CDR1 is SGHRS and CDR2 YFSETQ. The ends were cut back, 0 bases at V and 3 bases at J, with 3 bases in the middle. This CDR3 comprises 12 residues. The DNA for the CDR3 is TGCGCCAGCAGCTTGGGGGAAGAGACCCAGTACTTC. Encoded protein: CASSLGEETQYF. Filled out from reference TRBV5-1 and TRBJ2-5, the complete variable domain reads KAGVTQTPRYLIKTRGQQVTLSCSPISGHRSVSWYQQTPGQGLQFLFEYFSETQRNKGNFPGRFSGRQFSNSRSEMNVSTLELGDSALYLCASSLGEETQYFGPGTRLLVL.

The gene calls are TRBV7-9 and TRBJ2-3; D might be TRBD2 (6 bases). Trimming pared 2 bases from V and 5 bases from J, leaving 11 bases between. Per germline, CDR1 SEHNR and CDR2 FQNEAQ (reference sequence). CDR3 length equals 14 residues. Written as DNA, the CDR3 is TGTGCCAGCAGCTTATTCGGGGGAGGAGATACGCAGTATTTT. It encodes CASSLFGGGDTQYF.

The chain employs TRBV27 and TRBJ2-7; no clear D. The V end lost 6 bases, the J end lost 2 bases, and 11 bases lay between the germline ends. Germline values: CDR1 MNHEY, CDR2 SMNVEV (reference sequence). There are 13 residues in the CDR3. The CDR3 DNA reads TGTGCCAGCAGCAGTTTTCCCCCCTACGAGCAGTACTTC. Translated: CASSSFPPYEQYF.

The rearrangement uses TRBV10-2 and TRBJ1-1; D remains unclear. The germline V and J ends were trimmed by 0 bases and 5 bases, with 10 bases remaining between them. Germline CDR1 reads WSHSY; CDR2 reads SAAADI. The CDR3 length is 14 residues. The CDR3: CASSESVRGTEAFF. In DNA, the CDR3 is TGCGCCAGCAGTGAGTCTGTGCGTGGTACTGAAGCTTTCTTT.

This chain joins TRBV5-1 and TRBJ1-3; D unclear. V shed 4 bases and J shed 0 bases, with 8 bases lying between them. From germline, CDR1 is SGHRS and CDR2 YFSETQ. This CDR3 spans 14 amino acids. The CDR3 is CASSTSISGNTIYF. The CDR3 nucleotides read TGCGCCAGCAGCACGAGTATCTCTGGAAACACCATATATTTT. Using reference TRBV5-1 and TRBJ1-3 for the parts outside the CDR3, the full variable domain is KAGVTQTPRYLIKTRGQQVTLSCSPISGHRSVSWYQQTPGQGLQFLFEYFSETQRNKGNFPGRFSGRQFSNSRSEMNVSTLELGDSALYLCASSTSISGNTIYFGEGSWLTVV.

CDR3 residues: CASSALRGWADTQYF. CDR3 in DNA: TGTGCCAGCAGCGCCCTCCGCGGGTGGGCAGATACGCAGTATTTT. The chain couples TRBV5-6 to TRBJ2-3; a weak D match, TRBD2 (5 bases). Germline CDR1 is SGHDT and CDR2 is YYEEEE. There are 15 residues in the CDR3. V was pared by 4 bases and J by 4 bases, with 16 bases between. The variable domain in full, with the rest retrieved from reference TRBV5-6 and TRBJ2-3, is DAGVTQSPTHLIKTRGQQVTLRCSPKSGHDTVSWYQQALGQGPQFIFQYYEEEERQRGNFPDRFSGHQFPNYSSELNVNALLLGDSALYLCASSALRGWADTQYFGPGTRLTVL.

The gene calls are TRBV18 and TRBJ2-3; 11 bases are a match to TRBD1. Germline V lookup: CDR1 KGHSH, CDR2 LQKENI. The CDR3 has 18 residues. The V segment lost 4 bases and the J segment 2 bases; nucleotides outside the gene matches: 11. The CDR3 region is CASSLRTGGRANTDTQYF. The DNA of the CDR3 is TGTGCCAGCTCACTACGGACAGGGGGCCGAGCTAACACAGATACGCAGTATTTT.

This clone was seen more than once but under ten times. The chain employs TRBV11-2 and TRBJ1-2; possible D gene TRBD1, 5 bases. This CDR3 spans 12 amino acids. V lost 4 bases to trimming and J lost 5 bases, with 8 bases between them. Germline V gene lookup returns CDR1 SGHAT and CDR2 FQNNGV. CDR3 sequence: CASSSGGYGYTF. The CDR3 coding sequence is TGTGCCAGCAGCTCGGGGGGGTATGGCTACACCTTC.